The present entry profiles one TCR beta chain with its context. This sample is drawn from a study of glioma-infiltrating T cells. Across the study: Samples included WHO grade II oligodendrogliomas or astrocytomas and initial-diagnosis grade IV glioblastomas. Dexamethasone exposure before glioma surgery was limited to six or fewer days. About one million peripheral T cells were targeted at about 4.5- to 10-fold coverage.

TCR alpha and beta CDR3 regions were amplified from RNA using iRepertoire nested multiplex PCR. TCRdb recomputed calls from the multiplex PCR reads with MiXCR, one row per CDR3 protein. The data show about 400,000 distinct CDR3 sequences, roughly two fifths seen once. V shed 2 bases, J shed 4 bases, and the junction held 3 bases outside the gene matches. In germline, CDR1 is SGHRS, CDR2 YFSETQ. The CDR3 is 16 residues long. Sequencing used glioma tissue, nonneoplastic brain tissue, or PBMCs (not recorded which). The chain carries TRBV5-1 and TRBJ2-3; 14 nucleotides agree with TRBD2. The clonotype comes from a human donor with low-grade glioma or glioblastoma, undergoing nonglioma brain surgery, or in good health (not recorded which). The CDR3 nucleotides are TGCGCCAGCAGCTTCGGGACTAGCGGGAGTGCAGATACGCAGTATTTT. As protein: CASSFGTSGSADTQYF.